These 26 T cell receptor beta chains were all obtained from the same sample, sequenced in a study of technical replicates of blood from a few donors. Sequencing used immunoSEQ multiplex PCR; TCRdb keeps in-frame clones, though not all of them. The sample lists tens of thousands of clones; 88% were seen once. Sequencing was carried out using PBMCs. All receptors come from a human donor in good health. Some clones in this sample may be carry-over from other donors' samples.

The chain links TRBV5-4 to TRBJ2-1, with 7 bases matching TRBD2. The J segment lost 4 bases and the V segment lost 6 bases, leaving 13 bases of the junction unmatched. This CDR3 region has 16 residues. From germline, CDR1 is SGHNT and CDR2 YYREEE (reference sequence). The CDR3 nucleotides are TGTGCCAGCACAAAAAGCGGGACTGCGGGGTACAATGAGCAGTTCTTC. Translation: CASTKSGTAGYNEQFF.

The rearrangement uses TRBV7-3 and TRBJ2-3; TRBD1 is a possible D gene (5 bases). CDR1 and CDR2 (germline): SGHTA, FQGTGA. The CDR3 contains 14 residues. Trimming took 2 bases from V and 6 from J, leaving 12 bases between them. DNA of the CDR3: TGTGCCAGCAGCTTACAGGGTGGTTTGGATACGCAGTATTTT. Its translation is CASSLQGGLDTQYF.

The chain joins TRBV27 to TRBJ2-3; 7 nucleotides match TRBD2. Germline assignment: CDR1 MNHEY and CDR2 SMNVEV (reference sequence). The CDR3 sequence is 17 residues long. The V gene end was trimmed by 2 bases and the J gene end by 0 bases; junction bases not matched to a gene: 8. Here the CDR3 DNA reads TGTGCCAGCAGTTTAAACCCTGTTAGCGGGAGCACAGATACGCAGTATTTT. This translates into CASSLNPVSGSTDTQYF.

This clone has only one observation. This rearrangement joins TRBV29-1 to TRBJ1-2; D is perhaps TRBD1 (5 bases). V dropped 0 bases and J dropped 4 bases, with 12 bases sitting between them. This CDR3 comprises 14 residues. Germline V CDR1 and CDR2: SQVTM, ANQGSEA. The CDR3 is CSVEDWRQPYGYTF. In DNA form, the CDR3 reads TGCAGCGTTGAAGATTGGAGACAGCCCTATGGCTACACCTTC.

The chain carries TRBV23-1 and TRBJ1-5, with 7 bases lining up with TRBD1. TRBV23-1 counts as an open reading frame of uncertain function. This CDR3 has 17 residues. With 2 bases clipped from V and 2 bases from J, the junction kept 9 bases outside the gene matches. The CDR3 coding sequence is TGCGCCAGCAGTCAAAAACCGACAGGGTTGTGCAATCAGCCCCAGCATTTT. Its protein product is CASSQKPTGLCNQPQHF.

J is TRBJ2-1 and V is TRBV6-5; TRBD2 matches 8 bases. The ends lost 2 bases at V and 10 bases at J; junction bases unmatched: 10. Germline V gene data show CDR1 as MNHEY and CDR2 as SVGAGI. The CDR3 is 15 residues long. CDR3 nucleotides: TGTGCCAGCAGTTACAGGCCTAGCGGCGGGGGGGAGCAGTTCTTC. It codes for CASSYRPSGGGEQFF.

The chain uses TRBV27 and TRBJ2-1; possible D gene TRBD2, 6 bases. CDR1 and CDR2 (germline): MNHEY, SMNVEV (reference sequence). Trimming took 5 bases from V and 3 from J, leaving 11 bases between them. The CDR3 has 14 residues. The CDR3 nucleotides read TGTGCCAGCAGTGTAGCGGATTACTACAATGAGCAGTTCTTC. Encoded protein: CASSVADYYNEQFF.

V and J are TRBV5-8 and TRBJ1-4; a possible D gene is TRBD1 (6 bases). Germline CDR1 is SGHTS and CDR2 is YDEGEE. V gave up 3 bases and J gave up 4 bases, with 10 bases separating them. This CDR3 contains 14 residues. CDR3 protein: CASSYRAGNEKLFF. The CDR3 bases are TGTGCCAGCAGCTACAGGGCAGGTAATGAAAAACTGTTTTTT.

The chain is built from TRBV11-3 and TRBJ2-7; TRBD2 is a possible D gene (5 bases). Trimming removed 0 bases from V and 5 bases from J, with 11 bases in between. CDR3 length equals 14 residues. In germline, CDR1 is SGHNT, CDR2 YENEEA. The CDR3 DNA is TGTGCCAGCAGCTTAGATTCGGGGTCGGACGAGCAGTACTTC. It codes for CASSLDSGSDEQYF.

There are a few counts of this clone. The chain carries TRBV19 and TRBJ2-7; maybe TRBD1 (6 bases). The CDR3 runs to 14 residues. Per the germline V gene, CDR1 is LNHDA and CDR2 is SQIVND (reference sequence). Trimming left V 6 bases short and J 3 bases short, with 15 bases between. CDR3 bases: TGTGCCAGTAGCCTCAGGGGCCGCAGCTACGAGCAGTACTTC. This encodes CASSLRGRSYEQYF.

This rearrangement joins TRBV5-8 to TRBJ2-3; D is undetermined. Germline-derived CDR1 and CDR2 are SGHTS and YDEGEE. Trimming removed 3 bases from V and 6 bases from J, with 8 bases in between. This CDR3 has 12 residues. The CDR3 DNA reads TGTGCCAGCAGCTGGCAAATGGATACGCAGTATTTT. Residues: CASSWQMDTQYF.

The chain employs TRBV27 and TRBJ2-2; the match to TRBD1 covers 7 bases. CDR1 MNHEY and CDR2 SMNVEV come from the germline V gene (reference sequence). V gave up 5 bases and J gave up 5 bases; unmatched junction bases: 8. This CDR3 comprises 15 residues. CDR3: CASSTGVVGTGELFF. CDR3 nucleotides: TGTGCCAGCAGTACAGGGGTGGTCGGGACCGGGGAGCTGTTTTTT.

This sequence joins TRBV6-7 and TRBJ2-5, with TRBD1 as a possible D gene (6 bases). TRBV6-7 is designated an ORF whose function remains uncertain. The V gene lost 0 bases and the J gene lost 3 bases, with 8 bases spanning the gap. The CDR3 loop spans 14 amino acids. The CDR3, as DNA: TGTGCCAGCAGTTACTCGGGGGCAGAAGAGACCCAGTACTTC. It specifies CASSYSGAEETQYF.

This chain's CDR3 is CASSQDGLAGLENIQYF. CDR3 DNA: TGCGCCAGCAGCCAAGATGGACTAGCGGGGTTGGAAAACATTCAGTACTTC. The chain couples TRBV4-1 to TRBJ2-4; 12 bases agree with TRBD2. This CDR3 has 17 amino acids. Germline CDR1 reads MGHRA; CDR2 reads YSYEKL. After removal of 0 bases from V and 5 bases from J, the junction contained 5 bases not matched to a gene.

The chain recombines TRBV5-4 with TRBJ1-2, with D perhaps matching TRBD1 (5 bases). The CDR3 contains 15 residues. Germline-derived CDR1 and CDR2 are SGHNT and YYREEE (reference sequence). V lost 0 bases and J 4 bases, leaving 13 bases between the germline ends. The CDR3 DNA is TGTGCCAGCAGCTTGGCGGACACGGTAACCTATGGCTACACCTTC. This encodes CASSLADTVTYGYTF.

This chain connects TRBV7-3 to TRBJ1-3, with 8 bases lining up with TRBD1. Germline V CDR1 and CDR2: SGHTA, FQGTGA. V gave up 4 bases and J gave up 2 bases; unmatched junction bases: 1. The CDR3 extends over 14 amino acids. The CDR3 region has the DNA TGTGCCAGCAGCTCGACAGGGGCTGGAAACACCATATATTTT. Its protein product is CASSSTGAGNTIYF.

V usage is TRBV29-1 and J usage is TRBJ2-3, with TRBD1 as a possible D gene (5 bases). This CDR3 has 15 amino acids. The germline V and J ends were trimmed by 6 bases and 4 bases, with 20 bases remaining between them. The germline V gene encodes CDR1 SQVTM and CDR2 ANQGSEA. The CDR3 loop reads CSVPAPGLYADTQYF. CDR3 DNA: TGCAGCGTCCCCGCTCCAGGGCTGTATGCAGATACGCAGTATTTT.

This chain uses TRBV5-1 with TRBJ2-7; D is undetermined. This CDR3 contains 14 residues. The germline V and J ends were trimmed by 7 bases and 0 bases, with 14 bases remaining between them. Per the germline V gene, CDR1 is SGHRS and CDR2 is YFSETQ. CDR3 amino acids: CASEQIPSSYEQYF. DNA of the CDR3: TGCGCCAGCGAGCAAATCCCTAGCTCCTACGAGCAGTACTTC.

This chain uses TRBV5-1 with TRBJ2-3; 8 nucleotides agree with TRBD2. Germline V gives CDR1 SGHRS, CDR2 YFSETQ. This CDR3 has 17 amino acids. Losses at the gene ends were 2 bases for V and 3 bases for J; bases not matched to a gene: 11. The CDR3 loop reads CASSFPPTGGLTDTQYF. CDR3 coding DNA: TGCGCCAGCAGCTTCCCCCCAACGGGGGGGCTGACAGATACGCAGTATTTT.

V and J are TRBV18 and TRBJ1-1; 7 positions match TRBD1. The CDR3 is 16 amino acids. Germline CDR1 is KGHSH and CDR2 is LQKENI. V was clipped by 3 bases and J by 4 bases; unmatched bases: 11. CDR3 sequence (DNA): TGTGCCAGCTCACCCACCTACGCTGACAGGGCCACTGAAGCTTTCTTT. Encoded protein: CASSPTYADRATEAFF.

The V and J genes are TRBV19 and TRBJ1-6, with D unclear. The CDR3 is 13 residues long. The V gene's germline CDR1 is LNHDA and CDR2 SQIVND (reference sequence). Between the trimmed V and J ends, which lost 4 bases and 9 bases, there was a span of 10 bases. CDR3 DNA: TGTGCCAGTAGTACAGAGAGGCGTTCACCCCTCCACTTT. Residues: CASSTERRSPLHF.

This sequence joins TRBV5-1 and TRBJ2-6, with D possibly TRBD2 on 6 matching bases. Germline CDR1 is SGHRS and CDR2 is YFSETQ. Trimming removed 0 bases at V and 0 bases at J, with 16 bases between. There are 19 residues in the CDR3. CDR3 sequence (DNA): TGCGCCAGCAGCTTGGGGATTGGGACGGGGGTCTCTGGGGCCAACGTCCTGACTTTC. Its translation: CASSLGIGTGVSGANVLTF.

The rearrangement links TRBV7-2 to TRBJ2-7; 9 bases are shared with TRBD2. CDR3 length: 19 residues. V lost 3 bases and J lost 0; bases outside the gene matches: 15. Germline loops: CDR1 SGHTA, CDR2 FQGNSA. The CDR3 DNA sequence: TGTGCCAGCAGCTTTCGGGGGGTAGCGGGGGCGTTTTACTCCTACGAGCAGTACTTC. Protein: CASSFRGVAGAFYSYEQYF.

This CDR3 is CASSSLEKSSYNEQFF. CDR3 bases: TGTGCCAGCAGTTCCTTAGAAAAAAGCTCCTACAATGAGCAGTTCTTC. The chain carries TRBV7-9 and TRBJ2-1; D is ambiguous. V lost 6 bases to trimming and J lost 0 bases, with 15 bases between them. The germline CDR1 and CDR2 sequences are SEHNR and FQNEAQ (reference sequence). The CDR3 is made up of 16 amino acids.

The chain has TRBV2 and TRBJ2-1; D is undetermined. The CDR3 totals 14 residues. Germline lookup yields CDR1 SNHLY and CDR2 FYNNEI. V was clipped by 6 bases and J by 0 bases, with 9 bases between them. CDR3 coding DNA: TGTGCCAGCAGGAGGCAGAGCTCCTACAATGAGCAGTTCTTC. Amino acid sequence: CASRRQSSYNEQFF.

The rearrangement uses TRBV6-1 and TRBJ1-6, with 7 bases that match TRBD1. The CDR3 extends over 15 amino acids. CDR1 and CDR2 (germline): MNHNS, SASEGT. J lost 5 bases, V lost 2 bases, and 3 bases had no gene match. CDR3 protein: CASSERGTDNSPLHF. The CDR3 DNA is TGTGCCAGCAGTGAAAGGGGGACAGATAATTCACCCCTCCACTTT.